The 23 T cell receptor beta chains given below trace back to one sample, sequenced in a study of shared clonotypes between healthy human individuals (dated by TCRdb to the early 2020s). Receptors were amplified or captured by the immunoSEQ multiplex PCR assay. TCRdb holds this immuneACCESS table with in-frame rearrangements only. Some clones are missing; in checked studies, unresolved V genes explain under half, and the rest has no known cause. The sample records 2 million to 3 million clones, under 95% of which are singletons. The top ten clonotypes cover approximately 0.37% of the sample. Sequenced material: naive CD4+ T cells from PBMCs. According to the study, the label for this sample's cell subset or site signals: CD45RA+ positively selected. The receptor set was obtained from a young man in good health. Some clones in this sample may be carry-over from other donors' samples.

V and J are TRBV19 and TRBJ1-5, with 10 bases matching TRBD1. After removal of 5 bases from V and 5 bases from J, the junction contained 6 bases not matched to a gene. Germline CDR1 and CDR2: LNHDA and SQIVND (reference sequence). CDR3 length: 15 amino acids. The DNA for the CDR3 is TGTGCCAGTAGTGCGCCGGGACAGGGGCATCAGCCCCAGCATTTT. The encoded protein is CASSAPGQGHQPQHF.

V is TRBV7-9 and J is TRBJ1-1, with unresolved D. This CDR3 is 15 amino acids long. CDR1 SEHNR and CDR2 FQNEAQ come from the germline V gene (reference sequence). Trimming took 0 bases from V and 1 from J, leaving 9 bases between them. The CDR3 bases are TGTGCCAGCAGCTTAGCCCGGACGAGGAACACTGAAGCTTTCTTT. Translating it yields CASSLARTRNTEAFF.

The chain's CDR3 is CASRPLGRDTEAFF. The CDR3 bases are TGTGCCAGCAGACCTTTGGGCAGGGACACTGAAGCTTTCTTT. The chain couples TRBV6-5 to TRBJ1-1, with D perhaps TRBD1 (5 bases). The CDR3 is 14 residues long. CDR1 is MNHEY and CDR2 is SVGAGI in the germline V gene. The ends were cut back, 6 bases at V and 3 bases at J, with 14 bases in the middle.

The chain uses TRBV28 and TRBJ1-3; TRBD1 matches 9 bases. The CDR3 is 16 amino acids. CDR1 and CDR2 (germline): MDHEN, SYDVKM. V lost 4 bases to trimming and J lost 6 bases; unmatched junction nucleotides: 10. CDR3 nucleotides: TGTGCCAGCAGTTCGGGCTCTGGGACAGGGAAAAACACCATATATTTT. It translates to CASSSGSGTGKNTIYF.

V is TRBV4-1 and J is TRBJ2-7, with TRBD1 matching over 8 bases. Germline lookup yields CDR1 MGHRA and CDR2 YSYEKL. V was clipped by 4 bases and J by 0 bases; unmatched bases: 8. The CDR3 runs 16 residues. The CDR3, as DNA: TGCGCCAGCAGCCTTAGGACAGGGCTTATCTCCTACGAGCAGTACTTC. Residues: CASSLRTGLISYEQYF.

The chain recombines TRBV10-3 with TRBJ1-1; 9 bases line up with TRBD1. The CDR3 sequence is 14 residues long. Unmatched junction bases numbered 2, after V lost 4 bases and J lost 2 bases. Per germline, CDR1 ENHRY and CDR2 SYGVKD. The CDR3 region has the DNA TGTGCCATCAGTGCGACAGGGGGTAACACTGAAGCTTTCTTT. It codes for CAISATGGNTEAFF.

A single count supports this clone. This chain uses TRBV7-9 with TRBJ1-4, with 10 bases aligning to TRBD1. Germline assignment: CDR1 SEHNR and CDR2 FQNEAQ (reference sequence). Trimming at V came to 5 bases and at J to 7 bases, leaving 7 bases not matched to a gene. The CDR3 contains 15 residues. CDR3 amino acids: CASSAGTGVFEKLFF. The CDR3 DNA is TGTGCCAGCAGCGCCGGGACAGGGGTTTTTGAAAAACTGTTTTTT.

The CDR3 region is CASKGAYEQYF. Written as DNA, the CDR3 is TGCGCCAGCAAAGGGGCCTACGAGCAGTACTTC. This chain joins TRBV5-1 and TRBJ2-7, with D perhaps matching TRBD1 (5 bases). The CDR3 covers 11 residues. CDR1 and CDR2 from the germline V gene are SGHRS and YFSETQ. The germline V and J ends were trimmed by 6 bases and 2 bases, with 6 bases remaining between them.

This clone was seen just once. The chain employs TRBV11-2 and TRBJ2-4; D ambiguous. The CDR3 length is 14 residues. The germline gives CDR1 SGHAT, CDR2 FQNNGV. Trimming removed 2 bases at V and 9 bases at J, with 14 bases between. The CDR3 DNA is TGTGCCAGCAGCTTACTCGCGGTTCTGAGCATTCAGTACTTC. Amino acids: CASSLLAVLSIQYF.

This chain connects TRBV25-1 to TRBJ1-1; D perhaps matches TRBD1 (5 bases). Germline CDR1 is MGHDK and CDR2 is SYGVNS. This CDR3 has 13 amino acids. Between the trimmed V and J ends, which lost 3 bases and 1 base, there was a span of 6 bases. The CDR3 DNA is TGTGCCAGCAGTGAGGGGGGGAACACTGAAGCTTTCTTT. It yields the protein CASSEGGNTEAFF.

V gene TRBV4-3 combines with J gene TRBJ2-3; D could derive from TRBD1 or TRBD2 (5 bases each). CDR1 LGHNA and CDR2 YSLEER come from the germline V gene. This CDR3 region has 19 residues. V lost 1 base, J lost 1 base, and 21 bases lay in between. This chain's CDR3 is CASSQGGSGKSTGTDTQYF. CDR3 DNA sequence: TGCGCCAGCAGCCAAGGGGGGAGCGGTAAAAGCACAGGCACAGATACGCAGTATTTT.

As regards this clone: Other nucleotide sequences from this sample produce the same CDR3. The chain carries TRBV2 and TRBJ1-4, with TRBD1 as a possible D gene (5 bases). The ends were cut back, 6 bases at V and 6 bases at J, with 11 bases in the middle. The germline CDR1 and CDR2 sequences are SNHLY and FYNNEI. This CDR3 is 13 amino acids long. This CDR3 reads CASSETTDEKLFF. CDR3 nucleotide sequence: TGTGCCAGCAGCGAGACGACAGATGAAAAACTGTTTTTT.

The rearrangement links TRBV7-2 to TRBJ2-7; TRBD2 might be the D (5 bases). Germline CDR1 reads SGHTA; CDR2 reads FQGNSA. The CDR3 totals 17 residues. The V end was cut by 3 bases, the J end by 0 bases, with 18 bases between. CDR3 in DNA: TGTGCCAGCAGCTTGCGGACGGGGTTCGAGGGCTCCTACGAGCAGTACTTC. It yields the protein CASSLRTGFEGSYEQYF.

The chain recombines TRBV29-1 with TRBJ2-3; 7 bases agree with TRBD2. The CDR3 contains 10 residues. V trimming: 8 bases; J trimming: 7 bases; junction bases outside the gene matches: 3. Germline V gene data show CDR1 as SQVTM and CDR2 as ANQGSEA. CDR3 sequence: CSSRGNTQYF. In DNA, the CDR3 is TGCAGCTCGCGGGGGAATACGCAGTATTTT.

The rearrangement joins TRBV6-1 to TRBJ1-5; a possible D gene is TRBD1 (6 bases). There are 16 residues in the CDR3. V was shortened by 1 base and J by 5 bases, with 15 bases between the two germline ends. In germline, CDR1 is MNHNS, CDR2 SASEGT. CDR3 nucleotides: TGTGCCAGCAGTGAAGAGGGGGTAGGCACCTATCAGCCCCAGCATTTT. It translates to CASSEEGVGTYQPQHF.

As for this clone: Other nucleotide sequences in the sample specify the same CDR3. The chain carries TRBV6-1 and TRBJ1-2; D unresolved. This CDR3 comprises 14 residues. Per the germline V gene, CDR1 is MNHNS and CDR2 is SASEGT. The V and J ends lost 1 base and 1 base respectively, with 7 bases between them. CDR3 sequence: CASSEGGGNYGYTF. CDR3 nucleotide sequence: TGTGCCAGCAGTGAAGGCGGCGGTAACTATGGCTACACCTTC.

The chain uses TRBV6-6 and TRBJ1-1; a weak D match, TRBD1 (6 bases). V dropped 2 bases and J dropped 8 bases, with 12 bases sitting between them. Germline assignment: CDR1 MNHNY and CDR2 SVGAGI (reference sequence). This CDR3 comprises 13 residues. The CDR3 loop reads CASSYRPQGEAFF. CDR3 DNA: TGTGCCAGCAGTTACCGTCCGCAGGGGGAAGCTTTCTTT.

This chain joins TRBV7-7 and TRBJ2-3; 13 bases match TRBD2. This CDR3 region has 16 residues. Germline loops: CDR1 SSHAT, CDR2 FNYEAQ (reference sequence). The trim removed 5 bases at V and 2 bases at J, leaving 4 bases unmatched. CDR3 sequence reads: CASSHGTSGITDTQYF. The DNA for the CDR3 is TGTGCCAGCAGCCACGGGACTAGCGGGATCACAGATACGCAGTATTTT.

The table lists this clone with a count of one. This rearrangement joins TRBV30 to TRBJ1-1; D not certain. The CDR3 is 13 residues long. The germline gives CDR1 GTSNPN, CDR2 SVGIG (reference sequence). V was cut by 4 bases and J by 4 bases, with 13 bases left in between. CDR3 in amino acids: CAWTGLKGTEAFF. For the CDR3, the DNA is TGTGCCTGGACTGGTCTTAAGGGCACTGAAGCTTTCTTT.

V gene TRBV2 combines with J gene TRBJ2-5, with a weak D call TRBD1 (6 bases). The germline V gene has CDR1 SNHLY and CDR2 FYNNEI. Trimming pared 7 bases from V and 5 bases from J, leaving 17 bases between. The CDR3 is 14 residues long. In nucleotides, the CDR3 is TGTGCCAGCATAAAACAGGGATACATCGAGACCCAGTACTTC. Protein product: CASIKQGYIETQYF.

This sequence joins TRBV9 and TRBJ2-7; perhaps TRBD2 as D (6 bases). Trimming removed 1 base from V and 2 bases from J, with 16 bases in between. The CDR3 is 16 amino acids. The germline V gene encodes CDR1 SGDLS and CDR2 YYNGEE. For the CDR3, the DNA is TGTGCCAGCAGCGTATCCGGTAGCGGAGGTACCTACGAGCAGTACTTC. Translation: CASSVSGSGGTYEQYF.

The chain carries TRBV5-4 and TRBJ1-3; D might be TRBD1 (6 bases). The CDR3 is 14 amino acids. Germline loops: CDR1 SGHNT, CDR2 YYREEE (reference sequence). Trimming stripped 3 bases from V and 7 bases from J, with 14 bases between. The CDR3 DNA is TGTGCCAGCAGCTCTCAGACAGGTCCCAACACCATATATTTT. Translating gives CASSSQTGPNTIYF.

This clone was recorded only once. This sequence joins TRBV7-8 and TRBJ2-1; 8 nucleotides line up with TRBD1. The CDR3 sequence is 15 residues long. After removal of 5 bases from V and 7 bases from J, the junction contained 10 bases not matched to a gene. The germline V gene encodes CDR1 SGHVS and CDR2 FQNEAQ. DNA for the CDR3: TGTGCCAGCAGCCCTGGAGGACAGGGTAGGAATGAGCAGTTCTTC. Its translation: CASSPGGQGRNEQFF.